The sequence of this T cell receptor (beta chain) was determined in a study of blood T cell repertoires in COVID-19. About the research overall: T cells, B-cell-depleted T cells, or PBMCs provided the cDNA or gDNA that served as material.

Libraries were prepared by immunoSEQ multiplex PCR; TCRdb keeps only in-frame clonotypes and omits some of them. Altogether 9,500 to 15,000 clones are present, roughly four fifths being singletons, with the ten largest covering 3% to 4%. The CDR3 extends over 17 amino acids. The V and J ends lost 3 bases and 1 base respectively, with 20 bases between them. The chain couples TRBV5-7 to TRBJ2-7, with D possibly being TRBD1 (6 bases). TRBV5-7 is recorded as an ORF, its role being uncertain. The material sequenced was peripheral blood. This clonotype was obtained from a woman aged 55-69 years with acute or convalescent COVID-19. The CDR3 spells CASSSSRDTQTSYEQYF. The CDR3 bases are TGTGCCAGCAGCTCATCCCGGGACACACAAACTTCCTACGAGCAGTACTTC.